Shown below are 10 T cell receptor beta chains from a single sample sequenced in a study of T cells in Graves' hyperthyroidism and ophthalmopathy. Amplification of TCR beta CDR3 regions was performed using RNA transcripts as template. RT-PCR in the first round (using the HTBI primer set) targeted the TCR CDR3. TCRdb passed the multiplex PCR reads through MiXCR, listing each CDR3 protein once. Altogether 660,000 or so distinct CDR3 sequences are present, just under 45% being singletons, with the ten largest covering roughly 7.2%. Material for sequencing was peripheral blood or thyroid tissue (not recorded which). All receptors derive from an adult man with Graves' disease, either hyperthyroidism or ophthalmopathy (not recorded which).

The chain uses TRBV7-2 and TRBJ1-4, with D possibly matching TRBD1 (5 bases). With 5 bases removed from V and 4 bases from J, the gap between germline ends came to 14 bases. Germline-derived CDR1 and CDR2 are SGHTA and FQGNSA. CDR3 length equals 15 residues. CDR3 protein: CASSQAGELNEKLFF. The CDR3 DNA follows: TGTGCCAGCAGCCAAGCGGGGGAGCTTAATGAAAAACTGTTTTTT.

Concerning this clonotype: One end of the junction fails to match germline, which may point to a read error. The rearrangement uses TRBV10-3 and TRBJ2-7, with D possibly TRBD2 on 5 matching bases. Germline V gene lookup returns CDR1 ENHRY and CDR2 SYGVKD. The CDR3 totals 15 residues. The CDR3 loop reads CANSESGLGVREQYF. CDR3 DNA sequence: TGTGCCAACAGTGAGTCCGGACTGGGAGTACGCGAGCAGTACTTC.

This clonotype was recorded at least ten times. DNA for the CDR3: TGTGCCAGCAGCTTAGCCGGGCGGCTCGGGTTAGGCCAGTACTTC. It is translated as CASSLAGRLGLGQYF. This sequence joins TRBV7-9 and TRBJ2-5, with D uncertain. Trimming took 0 bases from V and 10 from J, leaving 18 bases between them. CDR1 is SEHNR and CDR2 is FQNEAQ in the germline V gene (reference sequence). CDR3 length: 15 residues.

This clonotype was recorded once. With a much larger clone just one base away, this may be a read error. The gene calls are TRBV2 and TRBJ1-1; the D is unclear. CDR3 length equals 15 residues. CDR1 SNHLY and CDR2 FYNNEI come from the germline V gene. Trimming pared 3 bases from V and 1 base from J, leaving 12 bases between. CDR3 nucleotides: TGTGCCAGCAGTGAGTTTCCGGGTCGGAACACTGAAGCTTTCTTT. Its translation is CASSEFPGRNTEAFF.

In DNA, the CDR3 is TGTGCCAGCTCTCCGGGACGGGAAAAAAATCAGCCCCAGCATTTT. Protein sequence: CASSPGREKNQPQHF. The chain uses TRBV19 and TRBJ1-5; TRBD1 might be the D (5 bases). V was cut by 9 bases and J by 4 bases, with 19 bases left in between. The length of the CDR3 is 15 residues. CDR1 and CDR2 from the germline V gene are LNHDA and SQIVND (reference sequence).

This chain connects TRBV11-2 to TRBJ1-4; D might be TRBD1 (6 bases). V was trimmed by 5 bases and J by 2 bases, leaving 12 bases between them. CDR1 and CDR2 (germline): SGHAT, FQNNGV. The CDR3 sequence is 15 residues long. CDR3 region: CASSRLQGTNEKLFF. The CDR3 DNA is TGTGCCAGCAGCCGCCTACAGGGCACTAATGAAAAACTGTTTTTT.

The chain joins TRBV3-1 to TRBJ1-1; weak D call: TRBD1 (6 bases). Per the germline V gene, CDR1 is LGHDT and CDR2 is YNNKEL (reference sequence). Trimming pared 4 bases from V and 4 bases from J, leaving 13 bases between. The CDR3 length is 14 residues. This CDR3 reads CASSPQGGSTEAFF. CDR3 bases: TGTGCCAGCAGCCCACAGGGTGGGAGCACTGAAGCTTTCTTT.

The chain recombines TRBV5-1 with TRBJ1-1; D is undetermined. This CDR3 spans 13 amino acids. Trimming removed 7 bases at V and 3 bases at J, with 13 bases between. Germline V gene lookup returns CDR1 SGHRS and CDR2 YFSETQ. Here the CDR3 reads CASGRTSDTEAFF. CDR3 bases: TGCGCCAGCGGACGTACTTCGGACACTGAAGCTTTCTTT.

This clonotype was seen ten or more times. The chain has TRBV7-9 and TRBJ2-5, with D perhaps matching TRBD2 (6 bases). Germline-derived CDR1 and CDR2 are SEHNR and FQNEAQ (reference sequence). The CDR3 consists of 13 residues. Deletions cut 3 bases from V and 7 bases from J, with 12 bases between. CDR3 residues: CASSFLKGGTQYF. In nucleotides, the CDR3 is TGTGCCAGCAGCTTTCTTAAGGGAGGGACCCAGTACTTC.

This clonotype was counted once. This chain links TRBV15 with TRBJ1-1, with D perhaps matching TRBD1 (5 bases). Germline CDR1 LNHNV, CDR2 YYDKDF (reference sequence). V dropped 3 bases and J dropped 2 bases, with 16 bases sitting between them. This CDR3 region has 16 residues. The CDR3 loop reads CATSSYHRGGNTEAFF. CDR3 DNA: TGTGCCACCAGCAGTTATCATCGGGGGGGAAACACTGAAGCTTTCTTT. Filled out from reference TRBV15 and TRBJ1-1, the complete variable domain reads DAMVIQNPRYQVTQFGKPVTLSCSQTLNHNVMYWYQQKSSQAPKLLFHYYDKDFNNEADTPDNFQSRRPNTSFCFLDIRSPGLGDTAMYLCATSSYHRGGNTEAFFGQGTRLTVV.